This T cell receptor beta chain was recorded in a study of regulatory T cells in long-lasting Graves disease. Findings of the study overall: Persistent Graves' disease cases displayed lower TCR diversity than newly diagnosed ones. Public clonotype sharing was higher in persistent than newly diagnosed patients. Favored usage of TRBV28, TRBJ1-2 and TRBJ2-5 was recorded in persistent disease.

Time point specified: persistent/refractory GD, antithyroid drugs over 5 years with positive TRAb. The TCR library was made from RNA that had been extracted from PBMCs in TRIzol. Patients hailed from an endocrinology department in Xi'an, China. CDR3 length equals 13 residues. Per the germline V gene, CDR1 is MNHNS and CDR2 is SASEGT. Unmatched junction bases numbered 5, after V lost 6 bases and J lost 7 bases. This clonotype has a count of ten or more. Its specificity is unknown. Construction of the TCR beta libraries employed iRepertoire HTBI primers in conjunction with Arm-PCR of CDR3 regions. TCRdb used MiXCR to reprocess the multiplex PCR reads, holding one entry per CDR3 protein. The data show a few hundred thousand distinct CDR3 sequences, with about a quarter seen just once and around 24% held by the top ten.

This clonotype originated in a female donor with Graves disease. The sequences come from peripheral blood mononuclear cells (PBMCs), collected when the disease was refractory, from a patient treated with antithyroid drugs. The V gene is TRBV6-1, the J gene TRBJ2-7; 11 bases are shared with TRBD2. The CDR3 protein is CASRLAGVGEQYF. The CDR3 DNA sequence: TGTGCCAGCAGACTAGCGGGAGTGGGAGAGCAGTACTTC.